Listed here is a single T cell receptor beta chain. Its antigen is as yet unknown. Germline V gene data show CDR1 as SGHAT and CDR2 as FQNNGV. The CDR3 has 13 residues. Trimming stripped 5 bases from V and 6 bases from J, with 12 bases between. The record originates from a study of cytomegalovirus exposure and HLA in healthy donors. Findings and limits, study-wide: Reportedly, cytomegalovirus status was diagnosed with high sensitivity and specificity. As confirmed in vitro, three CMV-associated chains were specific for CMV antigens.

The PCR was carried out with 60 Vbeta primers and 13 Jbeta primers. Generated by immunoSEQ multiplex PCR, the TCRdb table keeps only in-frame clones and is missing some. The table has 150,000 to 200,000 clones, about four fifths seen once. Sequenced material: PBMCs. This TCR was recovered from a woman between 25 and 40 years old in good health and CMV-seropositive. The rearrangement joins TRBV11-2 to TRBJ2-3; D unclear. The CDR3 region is CASSILGLDTQYF. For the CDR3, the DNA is TGTGCCAGCAGCATCCTTGGGCTGGATACGCAGTATTTT. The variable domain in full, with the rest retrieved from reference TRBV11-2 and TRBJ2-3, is EAGVAQSPRYKIIEKRQSVAFWCNPISGHATLYWYQQILGQGPKLLIQFQNNGVVDDSQLPKDRFSAERLKGVDSTLKIQPAKLEDSAVYLCASSILGLDTQYFGPGTRLTVL.